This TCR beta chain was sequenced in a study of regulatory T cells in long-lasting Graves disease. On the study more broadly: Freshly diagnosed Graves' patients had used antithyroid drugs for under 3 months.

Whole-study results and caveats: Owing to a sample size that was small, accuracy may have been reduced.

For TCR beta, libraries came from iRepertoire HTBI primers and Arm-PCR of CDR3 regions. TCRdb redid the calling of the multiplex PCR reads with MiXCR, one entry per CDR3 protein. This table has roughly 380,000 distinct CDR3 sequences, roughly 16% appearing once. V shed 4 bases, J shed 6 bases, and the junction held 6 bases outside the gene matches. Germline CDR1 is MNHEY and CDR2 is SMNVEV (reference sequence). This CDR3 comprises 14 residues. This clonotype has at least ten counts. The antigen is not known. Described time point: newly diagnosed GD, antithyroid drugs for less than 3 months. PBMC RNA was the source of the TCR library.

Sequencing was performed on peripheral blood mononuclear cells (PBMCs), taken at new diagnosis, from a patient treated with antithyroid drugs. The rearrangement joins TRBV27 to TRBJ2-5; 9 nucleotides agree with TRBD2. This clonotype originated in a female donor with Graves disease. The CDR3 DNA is TGTGCCAGCAGTTATTTAGGGACTAGCCAGACCCAGTACTTC. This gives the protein CASSYLGTSQTQYF.